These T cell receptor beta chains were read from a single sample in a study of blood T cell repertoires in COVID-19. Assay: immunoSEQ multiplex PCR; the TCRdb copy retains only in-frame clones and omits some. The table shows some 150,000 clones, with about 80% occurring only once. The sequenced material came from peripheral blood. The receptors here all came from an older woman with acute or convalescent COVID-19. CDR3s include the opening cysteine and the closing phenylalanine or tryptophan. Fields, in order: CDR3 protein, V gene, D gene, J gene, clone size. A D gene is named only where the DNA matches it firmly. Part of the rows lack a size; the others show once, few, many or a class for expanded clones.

CDR3aa: CASSQLGWGARDANGYTF; v_gene: TRBV5-4; d_gene: NA; j_gene: TRBJ1-2; abundance: NA
CDR3aa: CASSRTGVNEAFF; v_gene: TRBV6-5; d_gene: TRBD1; j_gene: TRBJ1-1; abundance: NA
CDR3aa: CASSFLTSGNVEQYF; v_gene: TRBV7-9; d_gene: TRBD2; j_gene: TRBJ2-7; abundance: NA
CDR3aa: CASRGLAGTDTQYF; v_gene: TRBV6-5; d_gene: TRBD2; j_gene: TRBJ2-3; abundance: NA
CDR3aa: CASSLELGTGDYEQFF; v_gene: TRBV27; d_gene: TRBD1; j_gene: TRBJ2-1; abundance: NA
CDR3aa: CSAFSREGEQFF; v_gene: TRBV29-1; d_gene: NA; j_gene: TRBJ2-1; abundance: once
CDR3aa: CASSATGAYEQYF; v_gene: TRBV19; d_gene: TRBD1; j_gene: TRBJ2-7; abundance: NA
CDR3aa: CASRGTGGSNQPQHF; v_gene: TRBV2; d_gene: TRBD1; j_gene: TRBJ1-5; abundance: NA
CDR3aa: CASSARQGRPYGYTF; v_gene: TRBV7-2; d_gene: TRBD1; j_gene: TRBJ1-2; abundance: NA
CDR3aa: CASSWRSGHLSYEQYF; v_gene: TRBV11-3; d_gene: NA; j_gene: TRBJ2-7; abundance: NA
CDR3aa: CASSDIDGYTF; v_gene: TRBV28; d_gene: NA; j_gene: TRBJ1-2; abundance: few
CDR3aa: CASSPRTGGPETQYF; v_gene: TRBV19; d_gene: TRBD1; j_gene: TRBJ2-5; abundance: NA
CDR3aa: CASSVGPSGRLDEQFF; v_gene: TRBV9; d_gene: TRBD2; j_gene: TRBJ2-1; abundance: NA
CDR3aa: CASSQDRGSYNEQFF; v_gene: TRBV7-2; d_gene: TRBD1; j_gene: TRBJ2-1; abundance: NA
CDR3aa: CASSLLAGYGYTF; v_gene: TRBV28; d_gene: NA; j_gene: TRBJ1-2; abundance: NA
CDR3aa: CAISESVGGSTNEKLFF; v_gene: TRBV10-3; d_gene: NA; j_gene: TRBJ1-4; abundance: NA
CDR3aa: CASSPRASVGYTF; v_gene: TRBV28; d_gene: NA; j_gene: TRBJ1-2; abundance: NA
CDR3aa: CASSLRLAGGTQYF; v_gene: TRBV7-3; d_gene: TRBD2; j_gene: TRBJ2-5; abundance: NA
CDR3aa: CASSQGSGTGVKETQYF; v_gene: TRBV3-1/TRBV3-2; d_gene: TRBD1; j_gene: TRBJ2-5; abundance: NA
CDR3aa: CASSFRDSAYEQYF; v_gene: TRBV11-3; d_gene: NA; j_gene: TRBJ2-7; abundance: few
CDR3aa: CASSKHQGRTEAFF; v_gene: TRBV19; d_gene: NA; j_gene: TRBJ1-1; abundance: once
CDR3aa: CASSATKRLLDTQYF; v_gene: TRBV28; d_gene: NA; j_gene: TRBJ2-3; abundance: NA
CDR3aa: CATSWSQGLGEKLFF; v_gene: TRBV15; d_gene: NA; j_gene: TRBJ1-4; abundance: NA
CDR3aa: CASTQKGDRKFYEQYF; v_gene: TRBV5-8; d_gene: TRBD1; j_gene: TRBJ2-7; abundance: NA
CDR3aa: CASSRSSSPDTQYF; v_gene: TRBV11-3; d_gene: NA; j_gene: TRBJ2-3; abundance: NA
CDR3aa: CASSPGFLEETQYF; v_gene: TRBV5-1; d_gene: NA; j_gene: TRBJ2-5; abundance: NA
CDR3aa: CSVDLGLGGTSGRRNEQFF; v_gene: TRBV29-1; d_gene: TRBD2; j_gene: TRBJ2-1; abundance: NA
CDR3aa: CASSPGPGGRDYGYTF; v_gene: TRBV5-6; d_gene: NA; j_gene: TRBJ1-2; abundance: NA